The source of this T cell receptor beta chain is a study of OX40 agonist ivuxolimab in advanced cancers. Study-level points and caveats: Among the least clonally expanded were partial responders at 0.1-3.0 mg/kg.

Profiling relied on immunoSEQ multiplex PCR, and the TCRdb table lists in-frame clones only, not all of them. The table shows about 59,000 clones, with over 80% occurring only once. Deletions cut 3 bases from V and 0 bases from J, with 13 bases between. CDR3 length: 16 amino acids. With respect to this clone: Its antigen is undetermined.

The sequence was collected from an adult with an advanced solid tumor such as melanoma, head and neck, liver or kidney cancer. The chain is built from TRBV5-3 and TRBJ1-5, with D tentatively TRBD1 (5 bases). TRBV5-3 is reported as an ORF; its role is uncertain. The input for sequencing was CD4+ or CD8+ T cells sorted from blood, taken in a trial of the OX40 agonist ivuxolimab. In nucleotides, the CDR3 is TGTGCCAGAAGCTCGGATACAGGAGATAGCAATCAGCCCCAGCATTTT. It yields the protein CARSSDTGDSNQPQHF.